This T cell receptor (beta chain) was observed in a study of T cell repertoires in cytomegalovirus infection (dated by TCRdb to about 2019). In the study overall: Because public TCR beta signatures pointed to carriage of CMV infection together with the matching HLA type, the HLA type of each donor mattered for the analysis.

The CDR3 numbers 14 residues from cysteine through phenylalanine. Only the CDR3 DNA stays, 42 bases, in frame from base 1. The germline V and J ends show losses of 5 bases and 6 bases respectively, and no gene match explains 8 bases of the junction. The germline V gene sets CDR1 to SGHTA and CDR2 to FQGNSA. These reads were obtained on an Illumina HiSeq 1500. TCRdb handled the public reads itself, with Q25 trimming in fastp and clone calling in MiXCR, and kept productive beta chains. Entries that share a CDR3 protein sequence are merged under the most common genes and DNA. Here the sample has nearly 70,000 distinct CDR3 sequences; around 21% occur a single time. The ten largest clones capture 60% to 85% of the sample. Overall study outcomes, separate from this receptor: In both this cohort and an independent cohort of more than 350 donors, the cumulative frequency of public TCR beta family members distinguished carriers of CMV infection plus the relevant HLA type. The ex vivo response was dominated by HLA-C-restricted CMV-specific TCR beta clonotypes, and the single most frequent clonotype in two of eight donors was supplied by these HLA-C-restricted clonotypes.

This clonotype was seen repeatedly, ten times or more. Its antigen remains unidentified. No base-level quality is on record; no much larger clone is a single base apart. The rearranged chain carries TRBV7-2 and TRBJ2-7; 9 central bases correspond to TRBD1. Sequences were obtained from PBMCs, sequenced either directly or after in vitro stimulation (not recorded which). The TCR comes from a human donor in good health (CMV status not recorded). Some clones in this sample may be carry-over from other donors' samples. The CDR3 here reads CASSLRDRAIEQYF. The DNA sequence is TGTGCCAGCAGCCTCCGGGACAGGGCGATCGAGCAGTACTTC.